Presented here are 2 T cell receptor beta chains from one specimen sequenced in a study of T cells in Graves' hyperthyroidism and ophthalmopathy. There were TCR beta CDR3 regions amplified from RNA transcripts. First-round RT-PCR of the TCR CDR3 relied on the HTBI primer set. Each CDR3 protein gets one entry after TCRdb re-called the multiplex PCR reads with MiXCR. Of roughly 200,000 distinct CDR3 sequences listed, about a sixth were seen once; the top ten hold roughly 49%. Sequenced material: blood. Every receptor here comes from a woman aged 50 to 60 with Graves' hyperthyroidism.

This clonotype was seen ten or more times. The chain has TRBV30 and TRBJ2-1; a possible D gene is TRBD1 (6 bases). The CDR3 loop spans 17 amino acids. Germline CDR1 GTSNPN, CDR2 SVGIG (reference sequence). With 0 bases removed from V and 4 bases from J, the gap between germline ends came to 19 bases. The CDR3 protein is CAWSVLAQGALYNEQFF. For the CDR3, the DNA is TGTGCCTGGAGTGTCCTTGCACAGGGCGCCTTATACAATGAGCAGTTCTTC.

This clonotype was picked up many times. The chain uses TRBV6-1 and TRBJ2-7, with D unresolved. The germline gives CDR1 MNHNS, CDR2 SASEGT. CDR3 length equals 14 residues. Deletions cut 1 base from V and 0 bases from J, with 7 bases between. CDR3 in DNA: TGTGCCAGCAGTGAAGATGTACGCTCCTACGAGCAGTACTTC. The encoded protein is CASSEDVRSYEQYF.